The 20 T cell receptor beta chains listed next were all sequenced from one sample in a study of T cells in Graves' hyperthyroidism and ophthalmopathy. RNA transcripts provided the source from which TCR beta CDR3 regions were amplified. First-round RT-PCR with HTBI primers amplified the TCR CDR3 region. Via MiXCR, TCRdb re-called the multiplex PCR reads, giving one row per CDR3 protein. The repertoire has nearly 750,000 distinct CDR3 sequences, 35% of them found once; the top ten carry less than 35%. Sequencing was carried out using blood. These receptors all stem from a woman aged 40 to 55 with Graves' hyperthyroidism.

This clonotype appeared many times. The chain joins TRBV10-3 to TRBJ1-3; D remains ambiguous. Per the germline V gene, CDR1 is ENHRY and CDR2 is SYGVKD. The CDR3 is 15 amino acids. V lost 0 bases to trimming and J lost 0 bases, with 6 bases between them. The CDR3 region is CAISESVSSGNTIYF. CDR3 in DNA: TGTGCCATCAGTGAGTCGGTCAGCTCTGGAAACACCATATATTTT.

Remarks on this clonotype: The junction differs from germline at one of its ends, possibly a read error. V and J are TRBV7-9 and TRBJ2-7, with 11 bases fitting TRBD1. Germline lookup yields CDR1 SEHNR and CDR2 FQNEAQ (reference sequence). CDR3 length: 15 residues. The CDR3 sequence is CASSQGQGAYYEQYF. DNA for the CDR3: TGCGCCAGCAGCCAAGGACAGGGGGCTTATTACGAGCAGTACTTC.

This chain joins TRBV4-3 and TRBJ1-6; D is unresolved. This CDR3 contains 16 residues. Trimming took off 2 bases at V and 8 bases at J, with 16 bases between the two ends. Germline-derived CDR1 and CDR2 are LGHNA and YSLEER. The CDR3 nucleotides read TGCGCCAGCAGCCAATCGCGTCGGCCCACGGATTCACCCCTCCACTTT. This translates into CASSQSRRPTDSPLHF.

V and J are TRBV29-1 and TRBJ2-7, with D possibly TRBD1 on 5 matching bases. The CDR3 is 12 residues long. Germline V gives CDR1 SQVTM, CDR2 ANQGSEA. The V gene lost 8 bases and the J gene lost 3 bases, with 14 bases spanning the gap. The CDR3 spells CSLGAGNYEQYF. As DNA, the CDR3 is TGCAGCTTGGGTGCAGGGAACTACGAGCAGTACTTC.

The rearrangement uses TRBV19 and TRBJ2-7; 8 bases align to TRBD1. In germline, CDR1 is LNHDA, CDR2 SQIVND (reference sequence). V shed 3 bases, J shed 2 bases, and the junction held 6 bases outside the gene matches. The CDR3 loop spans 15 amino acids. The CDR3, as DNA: TGTGCCAGTAGTATTCCCGGACAGGGTACCTACGAGCAGTACTTC. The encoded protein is CASSIPGQGTYEQYF.

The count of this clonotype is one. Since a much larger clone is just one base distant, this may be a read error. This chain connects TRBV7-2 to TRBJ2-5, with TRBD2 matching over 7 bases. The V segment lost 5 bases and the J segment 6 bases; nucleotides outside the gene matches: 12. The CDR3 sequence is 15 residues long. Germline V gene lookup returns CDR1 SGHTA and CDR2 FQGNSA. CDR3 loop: CASSPVAGVRKTQYF. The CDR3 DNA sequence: TGTGCCAGCAGCCCAGTGGCGGGAGTCAGGAAGACCCAGTACTTC. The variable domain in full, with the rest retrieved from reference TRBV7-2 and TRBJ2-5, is GAGVSQSPSNKVTEKGKDVELRCDPISGHTALYWYRQSLGQGLEFLIYFQGNSAPDKSGLPSDRFSAERTGGSVSTLTIQRTQQEDSAVYLCASSPVAGVRKTQYFGPGTRLLVL.

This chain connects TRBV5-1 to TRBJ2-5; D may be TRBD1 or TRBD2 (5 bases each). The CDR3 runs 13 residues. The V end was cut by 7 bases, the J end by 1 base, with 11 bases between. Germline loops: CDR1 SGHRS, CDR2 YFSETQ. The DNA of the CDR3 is TGCGCCAGCCGACCCGGGGCCCAAGAGACCCAGTACTTC. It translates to CASRPGAQETQYF.

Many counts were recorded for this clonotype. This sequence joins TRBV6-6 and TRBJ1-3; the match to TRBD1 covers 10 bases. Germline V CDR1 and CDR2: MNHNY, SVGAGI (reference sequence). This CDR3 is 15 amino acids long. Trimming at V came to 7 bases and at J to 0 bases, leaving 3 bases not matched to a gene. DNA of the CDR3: TGTGCCAGCAATTGGGACAGGGGCTCTGGAAACACCATATATTTT. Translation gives CASNWDRGSGNTIYF.

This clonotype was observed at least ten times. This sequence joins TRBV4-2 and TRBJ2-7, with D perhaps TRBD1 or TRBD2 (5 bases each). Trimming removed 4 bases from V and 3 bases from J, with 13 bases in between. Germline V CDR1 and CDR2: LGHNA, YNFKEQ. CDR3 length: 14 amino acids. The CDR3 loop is CASSLRDGGYEQYF. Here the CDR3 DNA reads TGTGCCAGCAGCCTCCGGGACGGAGGCTACGAGCAGTACTTC.

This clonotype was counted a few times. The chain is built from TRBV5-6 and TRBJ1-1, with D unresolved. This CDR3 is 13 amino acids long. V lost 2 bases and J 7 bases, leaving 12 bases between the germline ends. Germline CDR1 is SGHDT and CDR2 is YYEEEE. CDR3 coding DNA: TGTGCCAGCAGCTTTATGAAGGGCCTTGAAGCTTTCTTT. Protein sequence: CASSFMKGLEAFF.

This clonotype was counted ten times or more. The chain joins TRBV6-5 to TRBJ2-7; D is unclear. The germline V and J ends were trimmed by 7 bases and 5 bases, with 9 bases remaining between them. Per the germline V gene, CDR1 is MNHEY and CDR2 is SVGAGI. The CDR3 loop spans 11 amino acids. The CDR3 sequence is CASTSFNEQYF. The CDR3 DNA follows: TGTGCCAGCACCTCATTCAACGAGCAGTACTTC.

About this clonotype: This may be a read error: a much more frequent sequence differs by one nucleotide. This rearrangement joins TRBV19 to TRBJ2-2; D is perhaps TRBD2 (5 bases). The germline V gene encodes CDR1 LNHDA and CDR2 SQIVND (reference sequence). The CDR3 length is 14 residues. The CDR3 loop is CASRPHQSTGEPFF. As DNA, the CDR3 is TGTGCCAGTAGGCCTCACCAGAGCACCGGGGAGCCGTTTTTT.

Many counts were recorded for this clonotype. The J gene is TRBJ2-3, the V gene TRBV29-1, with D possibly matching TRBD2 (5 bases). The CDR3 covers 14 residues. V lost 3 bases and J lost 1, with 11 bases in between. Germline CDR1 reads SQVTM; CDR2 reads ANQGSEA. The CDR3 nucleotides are TGCAGCGTTGAGGAATCAGCGGGCACAGATACGCAGTATTTT. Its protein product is CSVEESAGTDTQYF.

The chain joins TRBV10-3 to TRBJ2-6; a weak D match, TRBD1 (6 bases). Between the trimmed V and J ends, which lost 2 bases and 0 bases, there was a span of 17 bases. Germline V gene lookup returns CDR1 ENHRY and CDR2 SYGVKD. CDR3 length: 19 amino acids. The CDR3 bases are TGTGCCATCAGTGAGGCGGATATGGACAGATACTCTGGGGCCAACGTCCTGACTTTC. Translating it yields CAISEADMDRYSGANVLTF.

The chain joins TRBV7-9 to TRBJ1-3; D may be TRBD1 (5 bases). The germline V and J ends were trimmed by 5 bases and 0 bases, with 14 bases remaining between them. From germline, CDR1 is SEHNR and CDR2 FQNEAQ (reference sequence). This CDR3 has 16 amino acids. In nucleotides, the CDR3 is TGTGCCAGCAGCCAGGGCGGAGGTCCCTCTGGAAACACCATATATTTT. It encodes CASSQGGGPSGNTIYF. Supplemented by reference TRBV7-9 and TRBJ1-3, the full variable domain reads DTGVSQNPRHKITKRGQNVTFRCDPISEHNRLYWYRQTLGQGPEFLTYFQNEAQLEKSRLLSDRFSAERPKGSFSTLEIQRTEQGDSAMYLCASSQGGGPSGNTIYFGEGSWLTVV.

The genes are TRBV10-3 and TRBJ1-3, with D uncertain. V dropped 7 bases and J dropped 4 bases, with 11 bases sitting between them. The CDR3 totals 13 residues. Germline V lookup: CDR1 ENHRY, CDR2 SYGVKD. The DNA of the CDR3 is TGTGCCATCAAGGGAAACACGGGAAACACCATATATTTT. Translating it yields CAIKGNTGNTIYF.

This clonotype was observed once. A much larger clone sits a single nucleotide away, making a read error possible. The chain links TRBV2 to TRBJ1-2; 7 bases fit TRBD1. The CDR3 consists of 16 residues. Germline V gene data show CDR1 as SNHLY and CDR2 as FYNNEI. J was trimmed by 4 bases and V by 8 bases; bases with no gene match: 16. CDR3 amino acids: CASANLQGPPLYGYTF. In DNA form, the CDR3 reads TGTGCCAGCGCCAACCTACAGGGGCCCCCCCTCTATGGCTACACCTTC.

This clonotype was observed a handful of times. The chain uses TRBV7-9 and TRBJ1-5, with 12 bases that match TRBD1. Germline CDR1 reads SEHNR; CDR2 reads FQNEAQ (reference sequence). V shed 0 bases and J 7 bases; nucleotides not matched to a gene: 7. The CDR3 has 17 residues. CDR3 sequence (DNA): TGTGCCAGCAGCTTAGCGCCGGGGACAGGGGGCGGACAGCCCCAGCATTTT. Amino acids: CASSLAPGTGGGQPQHF.

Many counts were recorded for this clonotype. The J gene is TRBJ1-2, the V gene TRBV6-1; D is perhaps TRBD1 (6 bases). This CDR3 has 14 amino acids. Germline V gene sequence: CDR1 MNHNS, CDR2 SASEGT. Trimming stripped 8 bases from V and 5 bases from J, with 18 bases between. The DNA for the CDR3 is TGTGCCAGCGCTCGGGAGGGGGGGGGTTATGGCTACACCTTC. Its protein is CASAREGGGYGYTF.

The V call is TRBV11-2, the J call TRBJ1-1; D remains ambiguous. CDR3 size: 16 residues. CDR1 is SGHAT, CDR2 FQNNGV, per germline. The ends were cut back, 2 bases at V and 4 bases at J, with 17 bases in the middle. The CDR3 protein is CASSLTGGQDVTEAFF. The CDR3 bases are TGTGCCAGCAGCTTAACTGGAGGGCAGGACGTCACTGAAGCTTTCTTT.